The 25 T cell receptor beta chains reported below all come from one sample, sequenced in a study of blood T cell repertoires in COVID-19 (dated by TCRdb to the early 2020s). Libraries were made using the immunoSEQ multiplex PCR assay. This immuneACCESS table, as held by TCRdb, lists in-frame sequences with V and J called but not all clones. Of the missing ones, under half trace to an unresolved V gene in checked studies; the others have no known cause. Here the sample has 400,000 to 450,000 clones; 80% to 90% occur a single time. Together, the top ten hold approximately 1.5% of the sample. The sample consisted of peripheral blood. The origin of the receptors is a woman aged 25-40 years with active or convalescent COVID-19.

This chain uses TRBV2 with TRBJ2-7; weak D call: TRBD2 (5 bases). Trimming pared 3 bases from V and 5 bases from J, leaving 17 bases between. The CDR3 spans 15 residues. Per the germline V gene, CDR1 is SNHLY and CDR2 is FYNNEI. The CDR3 region has the DNA TGTGCCAGCAGTGATGATATGCTACTAGTCCACGAGCAGTACTTC. Its protein product is CASSDDMLLVHEQYF.

Note on this clone: At the DNA level, this CDR3 is encoded by other sequences in the same sample as well. This chain joins TRBV2 and TRBJ2-3; 10 bases map to TRBD2. CDR3 length equals 13 residues. Looked up from germline, CDR1 is SNHLY and CDR2 is FYNNEI. The junction had 1 base not matched to a gene; V was cut back by 6 bases and J by 4 bases. The CDR3 here is CASRGTSADTQYF. The CDR3 nucleotides are TGTGCCAGCAGAGGGACTAGCGCAGATACGCAGTATTTT. Looking up the rest from reference TRBV2 and TRBJ2-3 gives the full variable domain: EPEVTQTPSHQVTQMGQEVILRCVPISNHLYFYWYRQILGQKVEFLVSFYNNEISEKSEIFDDQFSVERPDGSNFTLKIRSTKLEDSAMYFCASRGTSADTQYFGPGTRLTVL.

This clone was detected only once. The chain recombines TRBV7-8 with TRBJ2-5; 14 nucleotides agree with TRBD2. CDR1 SGHVS and CDR2 FQNEAQ come from the germline V gene. This CDR3 contains 18 residues. V was pared by 7 bases and J by 5 bases, with 15 bases of the junction left unmatched. CDR3 residues: CASTFLGVGTSGSETQYF. CDR3 DNA: TGTGCCAGCACCTTTTTGGGTGTCGGGACTAGCGGGAGTGAGACCCAGTACTTC. Full variable domain (rest looked up from reference TRBV7-8 and TRBJ2-5): GAGVSQSPRYKVAKRGQDVALRCDPISGHVSLFWYQQALGQGPEFLTYFQNEAQLDKSGLPSDRFFAERPEGSVSTLKIQRTQQEDSAVYLCASTFLGVGTSGSETQYFGPGTRLLVL.

V and J are TRBV4-1 and TRBJ1-2; 9 bases are a match to TRBD1. The CDR3 has 15 residues. The V gene's germline CDR1 is MGHRA and CDR2 YSYEKL. Trimming took 0 bases from V and 7 from J; bases not matched to a gene: 6. CDR3 region: CASSQDTGGGSGYTF. Written as DNA, the CDR3 is TGCGCCAGCAGCCAAGACACAGGGGGCGGCAGTGGCTACACCTTC.

This chain connects TRBV12-2 to TRBJ1-1. TRBV12-2 is given as a pseudogene. The CDR3 has 17 amino acids. As DNA, the CDR3 is TGTGCAAGTCGCTTAGATGGGACTTCGATTCCGGAGACTGAAGCTTTCTTT. This gives the protein CASRLDGTSIPETEAFF.

The V gene is TRBV3-1 (or the pseudogene TRBV3-2), the J gene TRBJ1-4; D remains ambiguous. This CDR3 region has 15 residues. Trimming stripped 0 bases from V and 4 bases from J, with 9 bases between. Per the germline V gene, CDR1 is LGHDT and CDR2 is YNNKEL (reference sequence). The CDR3 sequence is CASSQDLGSNEKLFF. CDR3 DNA sequence: TGTGCCAGCAGCCAAGATTTAGGGAGTAATGAAAAACTGTTTTTT.

V is TRBV6-5 and J is TRBJ2-7; 7 bases are a match to TRBD1. This CDR3 has 15 amino acids. In germline, CDR1 is MNHEY, CDR2 SVGAGI. The trim removed 6 bases at V and 5 bases at J, leaving 13 bases unmatched. CDR3 protein: CASSNTYRGGNEQYF. CDR3 coding DNA: TGTGCCAGCAGCAACACCTACAGGGGCGGTAACGAGCAGTACTTC.

V usage is TRBV19 and J usage is TRBJ2-7; D is perhaps TRBD1 (6 bases). There are 11 residues in the CDR3. Trimming took 5 bases from V and 10 from J, leaving 12 bases between them. In germline, CDR1 is LNHDA, CDR2 SQIVND (reference sequence). The CDR3 nucleotides are TGTGCCAGTAGTGTCGGACAGTATCAGTACTTC. It codes for CASSVGQYQYF.

The chain couples TRBV3-1 (or the pseudogene TRBV3-2) to TRBJ2-7; 12 bases are shared with TRBD2. CDR1 LGHDT and CDR2 YNNKEL come from the germline V gene (reference sequence). The V segment lost 3 bases and the J segment 2 bases; nucleotides outside the gene matches: 8. This CDR3 region has 17 residues. The CDR3 protein is CASSHTPGLAGTYEQYF. The DNA of the CDR3 is TGTGCCAGCAGCCACACCCCTGGACTAGCGGGGACCTACGAGCAGTACTTC.

This chain links TRBV10-1 with TRBJ1-1; D uncertain. V lost 3 bases and J lost 7, with 9 bases in between. The CDR3 spans 12 residues. CDR1 and CDR2 (germline): WNHNN, SYGVQD (reference sequence). As DNA, the CDR3 is TGCGCCAGCAGTGAAGGGAGCAATGAAGCTTTCTTT. It yields the protein CASSEGSNEAFF.

The chain is built from TRBV6-5 and TRBJ1-4; 11 bases align to TRBD1. Germline lookup yields CDR1 MNHEY and CDR2 SVGAGI. Trimming cost V 3 bases and J 7 bases; bases outside gene matches: 4. CDR3 length equals 15 residues. The DNA for the CDR3 is TGTGCCAGCAGTTATGGGACAGGGGGAATTGAAAAACTGTTTTTT. This encodes CASSYGTGGIEKLFF.

The genes are TRBV6-2 or TRBV6-3 and TRBJ2-3; D is perhaps TRBD1 (5 bases). CDR1 and CDR2 (germline): MNHEY, SVGEGT. V was shortened by 2 bases and J by 0 bases, with 12 bases between the two germline ends. The CDR3 sequence is 16 residues long. The DNA for the CDR3 is TGTGCCAGCAGTTACGGTGGCCAGGGAAGCACAGATACGCAGTATTTT. This codes for CASSYGGQGSTDTQYF.

This clone has only a few counts. V and J are TRBV30 and TRBJ2-3; possible D gene TRBD2, 6 bases. Trimming left V 2 bases short and J 2 bases short, with 14 bases between. This CDR3 region has 15 residues. Looked up from germline, CDR1 is GTSNPN and CDR2 is SVGIG (reference sequence). In nucleotides, the CDR3 is TGTGCCTGGAGTAGGGGTAGCGGCAACACAGATACGCAGTATTTT. Its translation is CAWSRGSGNTDTQYF. The whole variable domain, filled in from reference TRBV30 and TRBJ2-3, reads SQTIHQWPATLVQPVGSPLSLECTVEGTSNPNLYWYRQAAGRGLQLLFYSVGIGQISSEVPQNLSASRPQDRQFILSSKKLLLSDSGFYLCAWSRGSGNTDTQYFGPGTRLTVL.

The chain recombines TRBV18 with TRBJ2-3, with 9 bases that match TRBD2. CDR3 length: 15 amino acids. CDR1 and CDR2 from the germline V gene are KGHSH and LQKENI. Trimming cost V 3 bases and J 1 base; bases outside gene matches: 2. As DNA, the CDR3 is TGTGCCAGCTCACCGCGGGGGGGTGGCACAGATACGCAGTATTTT. This translates into CASSPRGGGTDTQYF.

This clone has only one observation. The V gene is TRBV15, the J gene TRBJ2-5; TRBD2 matches at 7 bases. The CDR3 extends over 17 amino acids. Germline CDR1 is LNHNV and CDR2 is YYDKDF (reference sequence). V lost 1 base, J lost 1 base, and 9 bases stayed unmatched. DNA of the CDR3: TGTGCCACCAGCAGAGCTGTCCGGGCTAGCGGCCAAGAGACCCAGTACTTC. Translating gives CATSRAVRASGQETQYF.

The rearrangement joins TRBV7-7 to TRBJ2-7; D perhaps matches TRBD1 (6 bases). The V end lost 9 bases, the J end lost 6 bases, and 18 bases lay between the germline ends. The CDR3 has 13 residues. The germline V gene has CDR1 SSHAT and CDR2 FNYEAQ (reference sequence). The CDR3 nucleotides are TGTGCCAGTTCCGGGACATCGATTTCCGAGCAGTACTTC. Translation: CASSGTSISEQYF.

This rearrangement joins TRBV6-6 to TRBJ1-1, with a tentative D call TRBD1 (5 bases). Trimming took off 6 bases at V and 6 bases at J, with 11 bases between the two ends. This CDR3 contains 12 residues. From germline, CDR1 is MNHNY and CDR2 SVGAGI (reference sequence). CDR3 in amino acids: CASRPGEAEAFF. CDR3 in DNA: TGTGCCAGCAGACCGGGGGAGGCTGAAGCTTTCTTT.

The chain is built from TRBV7-2 and TRBJ1-2, with 10 bases aligning to TRBD1. The V segment lost 1 base and the J segment 0 bases; nucleotides outside the gene matches: 8. Germline CDR1 and CDR2: SGHTA and FQGNSA. CDR3 length: 18 amino acids. The CDR3 reads CASSLGGTGDASNYGYTF. CDR3 in DNA: TGTGCCAGCAGCTTAGGCGGGACAGGGGACGCTTCTAACTATGGCTACACCTTC.

The chain carries TRBV2 and TRBJ2-7, with TRBD2 identical over 9 bases. V was pared by 6 bases and J by 6 bases, with 9 bases of the junction left unmatched. This CDR3 has 14 amino acids. Germline CDR1 is SNHLY and CDR2 is FYNNEI. Here the CDR3 reads CASRGLAGSSEQYF. The CDR3 DNA is TGTGCCAGCAGAGGTCTAGCGGGATCGAGCGAGCAGTACTTC.

This rearrangement joins TRBV19 to TRBJ2-2, with D possibly matching TRBD1 (6 bases). The V gene lost 8 bases and the J gene lost 0 bases, with 13 bases spanning the gap. Germline V gene data show CDR1 as LNHDA and CDR2 as SQIVND (reference sequence). CDR3 length: 15 residues. In DNA, the CDR3 is TGTGCCAGTCGCTCCGGGACACCGAACACCGGGGAGCTGTTTTTT. Its translation is CASRSGTPNTGELFF.

V gene TRBV14 combines with J gene TRBJ2-1, with D possibly matching TRBD2 (6 bases). Looked up from germline, CDR1 is SGHDN and CDR2 is FVKESK. Trimming shortened V by 0 bases and J by 1 base, and 13 bases separated the two germline ends. This CDR3 comprises 17 residues. The CDR3 sequence is CASSQDLLASSYNEQFF. The CDR3 bases are TGTGCCAGCAGCCAAGATCTGCTAGCGTCGTCCTACAATGAGCAGTTCTTC. Complete variable domain (other parts from reference TRBV14 and TRBJ2-1): EAGVTQFPSHSVIEKGQTVTLRCDPISGHDNLYWYRRVMGKEIKFLLHFVKESKQDESGMPNNRFLAERTGGTYSTLKVQPAELEDSGVYFCASSQDLLASSYNEQFFGPGTRLTVL.

The chain joins TRBV10-2 to TRBJ2-2; TRBD2 agrees at 15 bases. Unmatched junction bases numbered 16, after V lost 8 bases and J lost 6 bases. The CDR3 contains 19 residues. Germline CDR1 reads WSHSY; CDR2 reads SAAADI. The CDR3 here is CASARGGLAGGEYSGELFF. CDR3 DNA sequence: TGCGCCAGCGCAAGAGGGGGACTAGCGGGGGGCGAATACTCCGGGGAGCTGTTTTTT.

V is TRBV4-2 and J is TRBJ2-3, with 7 bases aligning to TRBD2. With V trimmed by 0 bases and J by 3 bases, 6 bases remained unmatched. Germline CDR1 is LGHNA and CDR2 is YNFKEQ. CDR3 size: 16 residues. CDR3 in amino acids: CASSQDRGSGTDTQYF. In nucleotides, the CDR3 is TGTGCCAGCAGCCAAGATCGCGGGAGTGGGACAGATACGCAGTATTTT.

This rearrangement joins TRBV6-5 to TRBJ1-5; no clear D. The germline CDR1 and CDR2 sequences are MNHEY and SVGAGI. This CDR3 is built from 15 residues. The ends were cut back, 7 bases at V and 0 bases at J, with 13 bases in the middle. CDR3 residues: CASTPGGSSNQPQHF. DNA of the CDR3: TGTGCCAGCACCCCCGGAGGGTCTAGCAATCAGCCCCAGCATTTT.

The chain couples TRBV6-2 or TRBV6-3 to TRBJ2-6, with 7 bases matching TRBD1. Trimming removed 4 bases from V and 1 base from J; junction bases left unmatched: 10. The V gene's germline CDR1 is MNHEY and CDR2 SVGEGT. CDR3 length: 18 residues. The CDR3 region has the DNA TGTGCCAGCAGTTCGGCCGGGACAGAAATTTCTGGGGCCAACGTCCTGACTTTC. It yields the protein CASSSAGTEISGANVLTF.